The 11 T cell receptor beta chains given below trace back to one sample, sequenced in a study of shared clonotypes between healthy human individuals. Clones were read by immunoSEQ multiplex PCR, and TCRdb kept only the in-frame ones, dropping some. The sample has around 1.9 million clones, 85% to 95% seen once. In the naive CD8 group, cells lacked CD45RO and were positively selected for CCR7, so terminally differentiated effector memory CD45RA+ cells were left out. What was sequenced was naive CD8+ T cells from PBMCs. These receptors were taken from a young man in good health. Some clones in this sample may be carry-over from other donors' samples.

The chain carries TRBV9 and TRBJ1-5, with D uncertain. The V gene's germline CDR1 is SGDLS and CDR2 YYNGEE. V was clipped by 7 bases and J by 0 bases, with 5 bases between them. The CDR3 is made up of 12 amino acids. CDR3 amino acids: CASGDSNQPQHF. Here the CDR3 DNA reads TGTGCCAGCGGGGATAGCAATCAGCCCCAGCATTTT. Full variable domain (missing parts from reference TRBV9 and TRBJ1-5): DSGVTQTPKHLITATGQRVTLRCSPRSGDLSVYWYQQSLDQGLQFLIQYYNGEERAKGNILERFSAQQFPDLHSELNLSSLELGDSALYFCASGDSNQPQHFGDGTRLSIL.

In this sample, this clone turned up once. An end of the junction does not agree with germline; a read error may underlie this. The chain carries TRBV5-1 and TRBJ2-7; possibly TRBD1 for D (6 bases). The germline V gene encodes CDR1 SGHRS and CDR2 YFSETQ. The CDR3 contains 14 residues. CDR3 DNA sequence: TGCGCCAGCAGCCCCACTGGCCAGGGGAGTGAGTGGGACTTC. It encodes CASSPTGQGSEWDF.

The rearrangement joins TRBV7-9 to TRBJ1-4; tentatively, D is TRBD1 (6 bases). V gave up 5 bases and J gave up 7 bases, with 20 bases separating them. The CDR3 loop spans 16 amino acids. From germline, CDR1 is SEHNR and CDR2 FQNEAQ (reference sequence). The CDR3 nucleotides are TGTGCCAGCAGCCCAACAGACAGGCTGGGAGGTGAAAAACTGTTTTTT. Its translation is CASSPTDRLGGEKLFF.

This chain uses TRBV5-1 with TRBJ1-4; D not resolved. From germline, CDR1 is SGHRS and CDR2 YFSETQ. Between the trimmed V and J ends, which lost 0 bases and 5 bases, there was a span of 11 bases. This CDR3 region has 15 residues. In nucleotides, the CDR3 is TGCGCCAGCAGCTTGGCCAACGGAGGAAATGAAAAACTGTTTTTT. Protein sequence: CASSLANGGNEKLFF. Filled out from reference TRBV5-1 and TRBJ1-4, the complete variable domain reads KAGVTQTPRYLIKTRGQQVTLSCSPISGHRSVSWYQQTPGQGLQFLFEYFSETQRNKGNFPGRFSGRQFSNSRSEMNVSTLELGDSALYLCASSLANGGNEKLFFGSGTQLSVL.

The CDR3 DNA follows: TGTGCCAGCAGCTTTACGACAGGGAGCCAAGAGACCCAGTACTTC. Translated, it gives CASSFTTGSQETQYF. This chain links TRBV7-6 with TRBJ2-5, with 7 positions matching TRBD1. The CDR3 consists of 15 residues. The V gene end was trimmed by 3 bases and the J gene end by 1 base; junction bases not matched to a gene: 5. The germline gives CDR1 SGHVS, CDR2 FNYEAQ.

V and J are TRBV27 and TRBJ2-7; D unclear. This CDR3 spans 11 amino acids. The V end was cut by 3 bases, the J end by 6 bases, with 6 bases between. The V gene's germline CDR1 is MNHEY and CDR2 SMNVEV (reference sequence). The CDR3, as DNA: TGTGCCAGCAGTTTTGGTCCCGAGCAGTACTTC. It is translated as CASSFGPEQYF.

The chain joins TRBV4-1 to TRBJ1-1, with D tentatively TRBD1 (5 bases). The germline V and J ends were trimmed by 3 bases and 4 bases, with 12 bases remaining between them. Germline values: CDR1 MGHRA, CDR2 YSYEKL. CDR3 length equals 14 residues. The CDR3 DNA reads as TGCGCCAGCAGCCAGGAAGAGAGGGGCACTGAAGCTTTCTTT. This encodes CASSQEERGTEAFF.

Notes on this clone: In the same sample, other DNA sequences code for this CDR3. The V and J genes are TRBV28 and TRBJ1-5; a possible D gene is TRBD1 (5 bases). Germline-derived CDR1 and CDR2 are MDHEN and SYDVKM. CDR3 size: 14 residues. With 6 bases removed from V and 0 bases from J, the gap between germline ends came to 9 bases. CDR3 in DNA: TGTGCCAGCAGCTGGGGGTATAGCAATCAGCCCCAGCATTTT. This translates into CASSWGYSNQPQHF.

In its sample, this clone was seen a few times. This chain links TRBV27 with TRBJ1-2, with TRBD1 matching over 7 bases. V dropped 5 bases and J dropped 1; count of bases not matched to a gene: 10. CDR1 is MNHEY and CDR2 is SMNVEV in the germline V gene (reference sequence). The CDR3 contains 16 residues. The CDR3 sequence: CASSTGTEASNYGYTF. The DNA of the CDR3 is TGTGCCAGCAGTACCGGGACAGAAGCGAGTAACTATGGCTACACCTTC.

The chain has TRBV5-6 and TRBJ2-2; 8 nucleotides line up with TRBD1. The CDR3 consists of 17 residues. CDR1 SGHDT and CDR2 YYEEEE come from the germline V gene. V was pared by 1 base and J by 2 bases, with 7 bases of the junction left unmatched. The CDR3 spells CASSLTDRDINTGELFF. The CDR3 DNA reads TGTGCCAGCAGCTTGACGGACAGGGACATTAACACCGGGGAGCTGTTTTTT.

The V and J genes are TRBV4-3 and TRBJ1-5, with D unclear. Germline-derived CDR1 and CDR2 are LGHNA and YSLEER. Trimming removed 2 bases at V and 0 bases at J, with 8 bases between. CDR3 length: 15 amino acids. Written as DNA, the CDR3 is TGCGCCAGCAGCCAACAATACTATAGCAATCAGCCCCAGCATTTT. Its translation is CASSQQYYSNQPQHF.